These 27 T cell receptor beta chains originate from one sample sequenced in a study of T cell repertoires in cytomegalovirus infection. TCRdb itself ran the reads through MiXCR, one entry per CDR3 protein. The sample records about 140,000 distinct CDR3 sequences, about 6.3% being singletons. The specimen sequenced was PBMCs. The receptors shown here come from a human donor in good health (CMV status not recorded). Some clones in this sample may be carry-over from other donors' samples.

This clonotype has only a few counts. The gene calls are TRBV2 and TRBJ1-3; D gene ambiguous. The CDR3 totals 13 residues. V lost 8 bases to trimming and J lost 0 bases, with 8 bases between them. Germline V CDR1 and CDR2: SNHLY, FYNNEI. CDR3 DNA: TGTGCCAGCGACAAGAGCTCTGGAAACACCATATATTTT. Its translation: CASDKSSGNTIYF.

This clonotype was seen repeatedly, ten times or more. The chain carries TRBV11-3 and TRBJ2-1; D gene uncertain. This CDR3 region has 14 residues. V gave up 1 base and J gave up 6 bases, with 10 bases separating them. Germline V gives CDR1 SGHNT, CDR2 YENEEA. DNA for the CDR3: TGTGCCAGCAGCTTAGTTGGCCTGGGCAATGAGCAGTTCTTC. Amino acids: CASSLVGLGNEQFF.

This rearrangement joins TRBV29-1 to TRBJ2-1; 9 bases line up with TRBD2. J lost 6 bases, V lost 4 bases, and 10 bases had no gene match. In germline, CDR1 is SQVTM, CDR2 ANQGSEA. The CDR3 totals 15 residues. In DNA, the CDR3 is TGCAGCGTTGCCCGCGGAGCGGGGGGAGTCAATGAGCAGTTCTTC. Translated, it gives CSVARGAGGVNEQFF.

This clonotype showed up many times. V usage is TRBV7-2 and J usage is TRBJ2-1; TRBD2 matches at 10 bases. The trim removed 1 base at V and 10 bases at J, leaving 7 bases unmatched. This CDR3 has 15 amino acids. Germline V gene sequence: CDR1 SGHTA, CDR2 FQGNSA. CDR3 residues: CASSLGPSGGREQFF. DNA of the CDR3: TGTGCCAGCAGCTTAGGCCCTAGCGGGGGACGGGAGCAGTTCTTC.

This clonotype was observed a few times. The chain uses TRBV20-1 and TRBJ2-1; D gene unclear. The length of the CDR3 is 13 residues. Germline V gene sequence: CDR1 DFQATT, CDR2 SNEGSKA (reference sequence). Trimming stripped 6 bases from V and 7 bases from J, with 16 bases between. CDR3 nucleotide sequence: TGCAGTGCGTGGGGAAGAGGATTGAATGAGCAGTTCTTC. Translating gives CSAWGRGLNEQFF.

V usage is TRBV7-2 and J usage is TRBJ2-3; maybe TRBD2 (5 bases). V lost 5 bases to trimming and J lost 4 bases, with 16 bases between them. The CDR3 runs to 15 residues. Germline V gene data show CDR1 as SGHTA and CDR2 as FQGNSA. The CDR3 DNA sequence: TGTGCCAGCAGCGTCGGCTTAGCCGGGGCAGATACGCAGTATTTT. It translates to CASSVGLAGADTQYF. The whole variable domain, remainder taken from reference TRBV7-2 and TRBJ2-3, is GAGVSQSPSNKVTEKGKDVELRCDPISGHTALYWYRQSLGQGLEFLIYFQGNSAPDKSGLPSDRFSAERTGGSVSTLTIQRTQQEDSAVYLCASSVGLAGADTQYFGPGTRLTVL.

This clonotype showed up just a few times. The chain links TRBV7-2 to TRBJ1-3; possibly TRBD1 for D (5 bases). Germline values: CDR1 SGHTA, CDR2 FQGNSA. Trimming took off 3 bases at V and 8 bases at J, with 11 bases between the two ends. This CDR3 has 13 residues. In nucleotides, the CDR3 is TGTGCCAGCAGCTTGGCAGGAGGGGACACCATATATTTT. Translated, it gives CASSLAGGDTIYF.

This clonotype was recorded at least ten times. The chain recombines TRBV2 with TRBJ2-3; 16 bases agree with TRBD2. The germline V gene encodes CDR1 SNHLY and CDR2 FYNNEI. The CDR3 length is 19 residues. Trimming took 3 bases from V and 5 from J; bases not matched to a gene: 11. In nucleotides, the CDR3 is TGTGCCAGCAGTGAGAGTTGGGGACTAGCGGGGGGGCCGGAAGATACGCAGTATTTT. Translating it yields CASSESWGLAGGPEDTQYF.

This clonotype was detected many times. The chain carries TRBV28 and TRBJ1-2, with 7 bases matching TRBD1. The germline V gene has CDR1 MDHEN and CDR2 SYDVKM. V was pared by 5 bases and J by 6 bases, with 12 bases of the junction left unmatched. This CDR3 has 15 amino acids. The CDR3 DNA follows: TGTGCCAGCAGTGATGGGCCGCGAGGGGGCAATGGCTACACCTTC. Translated: CASSDGPRGGNGYTF.

This clonotype came up many times. V is TRBV6-2 or TRBV6-3 and J is TRBJ2-3, with a weak D call TRBD1 (6 bases). This CDR3 has 13 amino acids. Germline V CDR1 and CDR2: MNHEY, SVGEGT. The V end was cut by 6 bases, the J end by 10 bases, with 17 bases between. In nucleotides, the CDR3 is TGTGCCAGCAGACAGGGTGCAACCACTCCGCAGTATTTT. It is translated as CASRQGATTPQYF.

This clonotype was picked up many times. The genes are TRBV7-2 and TRBJ1-3; 7 bases map to TRBD1. In germline, CDR1 is SGHTA, CDR2 FQGNSA. The V and J ends lost 3 bases and 3 bases, in that order; junction bases with no gene match: 11. The CDR3 length is 17 residues. The CDR3 here is CASSFLRTGVGGNTIYF. In nucleotides, the CDR3 is TGTGCCAGCAGCTTTCTCCGAACAGGGGTCGGTGGAAACACCATATATTTT.

J is TRBJ2-1 and V is TRBV4-1; TRBD1 aligns across 9 bases. Germline CDR1 and CDR2: MGHRA and YSYEKL. The CDR3 runs to 17 residues. V lost 0 bases and J lost 4; bases outside the gene matches: 7. CDR3 loop: CASSQEFRTGAYNEQFF. The CDR3 DNA reads TGCGCCAGCAGCCAAGAGTTCCGGACAGGGGCGTACAATGAGCAGTTCTTC.

The sample holds many counts of this clonotype. The chain joins TRBV18 to TRBJ1-2; no clear D gene. With 3 bases removed from V and 2 bases from J, the gap between germline ends came to 10 bases. The V gene's germline CDR1 is KGHSH and CDR2 LQKENI. The CDR3 is 14 amino acids. CDR3 nucleotides: TGTGCCAGCTCACCGATGGAGACGAACTATGGCTACACCTTC. Translated: CASSPMETNYGYTF.

This clonotype appeared many times. The rearrangement uses TRBV5-1 and TRBJ1-1, with TRBD1 as a possible D gene (5 bases). V lost 4 bases and J 1 base, leaving 11 bases between the germline ends. The germline gives CDR1 SGHRS, CDR2 YFSETQ. This CDR3 comprises 14 residues. The CDR3 DNA follows: TGCGCCAGCAGCAGAGAGACAGCGAACACTGAAGCTTTCTTT. Its protein is CASSRETANTEAFF.

V is TRBV5-1 and J is TRBJ2-1; D ambiguous. Germline V lookup: CDR1 SGHRS, CDR2 YFSETQ. The CDR3 covers 14 residues. The germline V and J ends were trimmed by 7 bases and 0 bases, with 11 bases remaining between them. The CDR3 spells CASAGTSSYNEQFF. The DNA for the CDR3 is TGCGCCAGCGCCGGCACCAGCTCCTACAATGAGCAGTTCTTC.

The genes are TRBV6-6 and TRBJ2-1; 8 nucleotides agree with TRBD2. V gave up 6 bases and J gave up 9 bases; unmatched junction bases: 10. This CDR3 has 14 amino acids. CDR1 is MNHNY and CDR2 is SVGAGI in the germline V gene (reference sequence). The CDR3 loop is CASSRERAGVEQFF. CDR3 DNA: TGTGCCAGCAGCCGCGAGCGAGCGGGGGTTGAGCAGTTCTTC.

Many counts were recorded for this clonotype. The chain joins TRBV19 to TRBJ2-7, with 9 bases aligning to TRBD1. Germline-derived CDR1 and CDR2 are LNHDA and SQIVND (reference sequence). J was trimmed by 3 bases and V by 6 bases; bases with no gene match: 3. The CDR3 spans 13 residues. The CDR3 DNA follows: TGTGCCAGTAGCAAGGACAGGGGCTACGAGCAGTACTTC. Translation gives CASSKDRGYEQYF. Combining the CDR3 with reference TRBV19 and TRBJ2-7 gives the whole variable domain DGGITQSPKYLFRKEGQNVTLSCEQNLNHDAMYWYRQDPGQGLRLIYYSQIVNDFQKGDIAEGYSVSREKKESFPLTVTSAQKNPTAFYLCASSKDRGYEQYFGPGTRLTVT.

In its sample, this clonotype was seen many times. The chain is built from TRBV7-2 and TRBJ2-3; D unresolved. From germline, CDR1 is SGHTA and CDR2 FQGNSA. Between the trimmed V and J ends, which lost 5 bases and 4 bases, there was a span of 16 bases. This CDR3 region has 15 residues. The CDR3 reads CASSARATMSDTQYF. The CDR3 DNA sequence: TGTGCCAGCAGCGCGCGAGCGACGATGTCAGATACGCAGTATTTT.

This clonotype was seen a few times. The V and J genes are TRBV7-3 and TRBJ2-1; TRBD2 agrees at 7 bases. The V segment lost 5 bases and the J segment 8 bases; nucleotides outside the gene matches: 6. Looked up from germline, CDR1 is SGHTA and CDR2 is FQGTGA. The CDR3 totals 13 residues. The CDR3 region has the DNA TGTGCCAGCAGCCCCGGGGGGTGGGATGAGCAGTTCTTC. Residues: CASSPGGWDEQFF.

This clonotype was counted only a few times. The J gene is TRBJ1-1, the V gene TRBV6-2 or TRBV6-3, with a possible D match to TRBD1 (5 bases). The CDR3 has 16 residues. V lost 2 bases and J 4 bases, leaving 17 bases between the germline ends. Germline V gene data show CDR1 as MNHEY and CDR2 as SVGEGT. Here the CDR3 reads CASSYPGTSLATEAFF. CDR3 DNA: TGTGCCAGCAGTTACCCCGGGACGAGCCTAGCCACTGAAGCTTTCTTT.

The rearrangement joins TRBV9 to TRBJ2-2; no reliable D call. CDR1 and CDR2 (germline): SGDLS, YYNGEE. The length of the CDR3 is 16 residues. Trimming removed 4 bases from V and 2 bases from J, with 15 bases in between. In DNA form, the CDR3 reads TGTGCCAGCAGCATAGGTATCCAGACCAACACCGGGGAGCTGTTTTTT. Amino acid sequence: CASSIGIQTNTGELFF.

Many counts were recorded for this clonotype. The J gene is TRBJ1-2, the V gene TRBV19; 10 bases agree with TRBD1. CDR1 is LNHDA and CDR2 is SQIVND in the germline V gene (reference sequence). V trimming: 6 bases; J trimming: 5 bases; junction bases outside the gene matches: 9. The CDR3 consists of 15 residues. This CDR3 is CASRAGTGAQYGYTF. The CDR3 DNA is TGTGCCAGTAGAGCCGGGACAGGGGCGCAATATGGCTACACCTTC.

There are many counts of this clonotype. The rearrangement links TRBV7-8 to TRBJ2-1; TRBD1 agrees at 9 bases. With V trimmed by 5 bases and J by 8 bases, 16 bases remained unmatched. Per the germline V gene, CDR1 is SGHVS and CDR2 is FQNEAQ. This CDR3 is built from 17 residues. DNA of the CDR3: TGTGCCAGCAGCCCAAGCTCGGGGACAGGGTTTCTGTATGAGCAGTTCTTC. It is translated as CASSPSSGTGFLYEQFF.

This clonotype was found many times. The gene calls are TRBV7-9 and TRBJ1-3, with D possibly matching TRBD1 (6 bases). V was shortened by 5 bases and J by 2 bases, with 13 bases between the two germline ends. Germline V CDR1 and CDR2: SEHNR, FQNEAQ (reference sequence). The CDR3 is 15 residues long. The CDR3 is CASSPAGVPGNTIYF. In DNA form, the CDR3 reads TGTGCCAGCAGCCCAGCAGGGGTCCCTGGAAACACCATATATTTT.

This clonotype was seen at least ten times. J is TRBJ2-7 and V is TRBV25-1, with 8 bases that match TRBD1. Trimming cost V 6 bases and J 1 base; bases outside gene matches: 8. Per germline, CDR1 MGHDK and CDR2 SYGVNS. The CDR3 has 15 amino acids. CDR3 sequence: CASSPSNRGSYEQYF. The CDR3, as DNA: TGTGCCAGCAGCCCCTCGAACAGGGGGTCCTACGAGCAGTACTTC.

This clonotype occurred many times. J is TRBJ2-1 and V is TRBV19; TRBD2 aligns across 10 bases. Germline CDR1 and CDR2: LNHDA and SQIVND (reference sequence). The V and J ends lost 5 bases and 7 bases, in that order; junction bases with no gene match: 8. CDR3 size: 15 residues. CDR3 protein: CASSFERGGLNEQFF. As DNA, the CDR3 is TGTGCCAGTAGTTTTGAGCGGGGGGGCTTAAATGAGCAGTTCTTC.

This clonotype was found many times. This chain connects TRBV5-1 to TRBJ1-2; tentatively, D is TRBD1 (5 bases). The germline V gene has CDR1 SGHRS and CDR2 YFSETQ. The CDR3 consists of 17 residues. With 0 bases removed from V and 5 bases from J, the gap between germline ends came to 20 bases. CDR3 sequence (DNA): TGCGCCAGCAGCTTGGCCACTTGGGACGGCGCGTGGTATGGCTACACCTTC. Amino acids: CASSLATWDGAWYGYTF.